One and the same sample provided the 24 T cell receptor beta chains below, sequenced in a study of spatial heterogeneity in lung cancer. The time point: blood at routine non-recurrence follow-up after resection. Tumor, nontumor lung or frozen PBMC supplied whole RNA that was sequenced unsorted. MiXCR, applied by TCRdb to the 5' RACE reads, yields one record per CDR3 protein. The data show more than 95,000 distinct CDR3 sequences, 12% seen once. The specimen was PBMCs, collected at follow-up. All receptors derive from a male donor with early-stage non-small cell lung cancer.

The chain has TRBV10-3 and TRBJ2-1; no clear D. The ends were cut back, 2 bases at V and 7 bases at J, with 9 bases in the middle. The CDR3 is 13 residues long. CDR1 and CDR2 (germline): ENHRY, SYGVKD. CDR3 coding DNA: TGTGCCATCAGTGAGATGGGCCCGAATGAGCAGTTCTTC. It codes for CAISEMGPNEQFF.

This clonotype was detected only a few times. V and J are TRBV28 and TRBJ1-1; the D is unclear. The V and J ends lost 3 bases and 5 bases respectively, with 13 bases between them. Germline V gives CDR1 MDHEN, CDR2 SYDVKM. The length of the CDR3 is 14 residues. The CDR3 here is CASSFVKQSTEAFF. CDR3 coding DNA: TGTGCCAGCAGTTTCGTGAAACAGTCAACTGAAGCTTTCTTT.

The chain is built from TRBV18 and TRBJ1-5, with TRBD1 matching 7 bases. Germline trimming cut 6 bases from V and 4 bases from J; bases unmatched to any gene: 6. The CDR3 loop spans 14 amino acids. CDR1 is KGHSH, CDR2 LQKENI, per germline. CDR3 loop: CASSQGQSNQPQHF. The CDR3 DNA sequence: TGTGCCAGCTCCCAGGGACAGAGTAATCAGCCCCAGCATTTT.

This clonotype was observed at least ten times. The chain employs TRBV28 and TRBJ2-5; 8 bases match TRBD2. The CDR3 covers 15 residues. The germline CDR1 and CDR2 sequences are MDHEN and SYDVKM. J gave up 5 bases and V 5 bases, and 10 bases lay outside the gene matches. The CDR3 nucleotides are TGTGCCAGCAGTGATAAGCGGGGGCCCCGGGAGACCCAGTACTTC. It codes for CASSDKRGPRETQYF.

This clonotype has only a few counts. The gene calls are TRBV6-1 and TRBJ2-1; no clear D gene. The CDR3 runs 13 residues. V lost 6 bases and J 10 bases, leaving 16 bases between the germline ends. CDR1 and CDR2 from the germline V gene are MNHNS and SASEGT. The CDR3 DNA follows: TGTGCCAGCAGCCGATCCGGGTTACCAGAGCAGTTCTTC. This translates into CASSRSGLPEQFF.

The chain combines TRBV7-6 with TRBJ2-2; D uncertain. Germline values: CDR1 SGHVS, CDR2 FNYEAQ. The V gene lost 2 bases and the J gene lost 7 bases, with 14 bases spanning the gap. The CDR3 is 15 residues long. The CDR3 region has the DNA TGTGCCAGCAGCTTACTCGCTCAATGGCGCGGGGAGCTGTTTTTT. This gives the protein CASSLLAQWRGELFF.

V usage is TRBV3-1 and J usage is TRBJ1-2; maybe TRBD1 (5 bases). Germline values: CDR1 LGHDT, CDR2 YNNKEL (reference sequence). V lost 0 bases, J lost 7 bases, and 12 bases lay in between. This CDR3 contains 14 residues. The CDR3 reads CASSQDSGLGGYTF. The CDR3 DNA reads TGTGCCAGCAGCCAAGATTCGGGGCTTGGTGGCTACACCTTC.

This clonotype was recorded a few times. This chain links TRBV5-1 with TRBJ2-3; TRBD1 might be the D (5 bases). There are 12 residues in the CDR3. Looked up from germline, CDR1 is SGHRS and CDR2 is YFSETQ. V shed 7 bases and J shed 7 bases, with 13 bases lying between them. The CDR3 region has the DNA TGCGCCAGCGGCGAAACGGACAATACGCAGTATTTT. Its translation is CASGETDNTQYF. Filled out from reference TRBV5-1 and TRBJ2-3, the complete variable domain reads KAGVTQTPRYLIKTRGQQVTLSCSPISGHRSVSWYQQTPGQGLQFLFEYFSETQRNKGNFPGRFSGRQFSNSRSEMNVSTLELGDSALYLCASGETDNTQYFGPGTRLTVL.

The chain links TRBV12-3 or TRBV12-4 to TRBJ1-2; 10 bases line up with TRBD1. The CDR3 is 16 residues long. V lost 5 bases and J lost 6; bases outside the gene matches: 12. The CDR3 nucleotides read TGTGCCAGCAGTCCCAACCCCGGACAGGGGGGAAATGGCTACACCTTC. Translation gives CASSPNPGQGGNGYTF.

This sequence joins TRBV4-3 and TRBJ2-2, with 7 positions matching TRBD2. Germline CDR1 is LGHNA and CDR2 is YSLEER. CDR3 length: 15 residues. Germline trimming cut 1 base from V and 3 bases from J; bases unmatched to any gene: 2. CDR3 DNA: TGCGCCAGCAGCCAAGGGCTAGCGGACACCGGGGAGCTGTTTTTT. It is translated as CASSQGLADTGELFF.

This clonotype was counted a few times. The genes are TRBV5-1 and TRBJ1-1; 9 nucleotides agree with TRBD1. Germline V gene data show CDR1 as SGHRS and CDR2 as YFSETQ. With V trimmed by 4 bases and J by 5 bases, 12 bases remained unmatched. CDR3 length: 16 amino acids. The CDR3 region is CASSPDPTGGRTEAFF. The CDR3 DNA reads as TGCGCCAGCAGCCCGGACCCCACAGGGGGCCGGACTGAAGCTTTCTTT.

This clonotype has just a few counts. This rearrangement joins TRBV24-1 to TRBJ1-5; tentative D call: TRBD1 (6 bases). The ends were cut back, 9 bases at V and 1 base at J, with 12 bases in the middle. Germline CDR1 and CDR2: KGHDR and SFDVKD. This CDR3 region has 14 residues. The CDR3 DNA is TGTGCCACCTCGGGGGGCTGGAGCAATCAGCCCCAGCATTTT. It yields the protein CATSGGWSNQPQHF.

J is TRBJ2-5 and V is TRBV28; 9 positions match TRBD2. CDR3 length: 17 amino acids. Trimming cost V 5 bases and J 5 bases; bases outside gene matches: 15. Germline V gives CDR1 MDHEN, CDR2 SYDVKM. The CDR3 loop reads CASSPGGLAGTGETQYF. The CDR3 DNA reads as TGTGCCAGCAGTCCCGGAGGGCTAGCGGGGACCGGGGAGACCCAGTACTTC. The full variable domain, its missing parts supplied by reference TRBV28 and TRBJ2-5, is DVKVTQSSRYLVKRTGEKVFLECVQDMDHENMFWYRQDPGLGLRLIYFSYDVKMKEKGDIPEGYSVSREKKERFSLILESASTNQTSMYLCASSPGGLAGTGETQYFGPGTRLLVL.

Many counts were recorded for this clonotype. The chain uses TRBV4-3 and TRBJ2-7; D not certain. Germline assignment: CDR1 LGHNA and CDR2 YSLEER. The CDR3 is 15 amino acids. V was pared by 1 base and J by 0 bases, with 10 bases between. CDR3 bases: TGCGCCAGCAGCCAAGGAACTGGTACCTCCTACGAGCAGTACTTC. It translates to CASSQGTGTSYEQYF.

The chain joins TRBV3-1 to TRBJ2-5; 8 bases line up with TRBD1. This CDR3 has 15 residues. The trim removed 6 bases at V and 4 bases at J, leaving 10 bases unmatched. Germline CDR1 is LGHDT and CDR2 is YNNKEL (reference sequence). The CDR3 loop reads CASSLDRVKGETQYF. In DNA form, the CDR3 reads TGTGCCAGCAGTCTGGACAGGGTCAAGGGAGAGACCCAGTACTTC.

This clonotype was counted between two and nine times. The chain links TRBV15 to TRBJ2-5, with D possibly being TRBD1 (5 bases). The CDR3 extends over 13 amino acids. V dropped 3 bases and J dropped 2 bases, with 7 bases sitting between them. Per the germline V gene, CDR1 is LNHNV and CDR2 is YYDKDF (reference sequence). The CDR3 nucleotides read TGTGCCACCAGCAGGGACACTCAAGAGACCCAGTACTTC. This gives the protein CATSRDTQETQYF.

This clonotype was detected ten times or more. The chain carries TRBV29-1 and TRBJ2-7, with 7 bases aligning to TRBD1. Trimming took 4 bases from V and 2 from J; bases not matched to a gene: 5. Germline CDR1 SQVTM, CDR2 ANQGSEA. CDR3 size: 13 residues. This CDR3 is CSVGGDRAYEQYF. CDR3 DNA sequence: TGCAGCGTTGGTGGGGACAGAGCCTACGAGCAGTACTTC.

CDR3 nucleotides: TGTGCCAGCAGCTTGAGGGACAGGGTAGTTGAAAAACTGTTTTTT. Translation gives CASSLRDRVVEKLFF. The rearrangement uses TRBV5-5 and TRBJ1-4; 9 nucleotides align to TRBD1. In germline, CDR1 is SGHKS, CDR2 YYEKEE (reference sequence). CDR3 length: 15 residues. The V gene end was trimmed by 1 base and the J gene end by 7 bases; junction bases not matched to a gene: 5.

The chain combines TRBV18 with TRBJ1-5; no definite D call. The germline V gene encodes CDR1 KGHSH and CDR2 LQKENI. The V and J ends lost 7 bases and 0 bases respectively, with 22 bases between them. The CDR3 runs to 18 residues. Here the CDR3 DNA reads TGTGCCAGCTTACCCCCTCGAGGAGTGTACGGTAGCAATCAGCCCCAGCATTTT. Its translation is CASLPPRGVYGSNQPQHF.

In its sample, this clonotype was seen many times. V gene TRBV29-1 combines with J gene TRBJ1-1; 9 bases are a match to TRBD1. With V trimmed by 6 bases and J by 4 bases, 9 bases remained unmatched. The germline CDR1 and CDR2 sequences are SQVTM and ANQGSEA. CDR3 length: 14 residues. The DNA for the CDR3 is TGCAGCGTGTTAACCGGGACAGGGATCACTGAAGCTTTCTTT. It is translated as CSVLTGTGITEAFF.

The table lists this clonotype with a few counts. The chain links TRBV9 to TRBJ1-6, with D uncertain. Germline CDR1 SGDLS, CDR2 YYNGEE. The CDR3 is made up of 14 amino acids. Between the trimmed V and J ends, which lost 0 bases and 6 bases, there was a span of 7 bases. The CDR3 sequence: CASSVVGGNSPLHF. The DNA of the CDR3 is TGTGCCAGCAGCGTAGTAGGAGGTAATTCACCCCTCCACTTT.

This clonotype was picked up many times. Written as DNA, the CDR3 is TGTGCCAGCAGCCTGTCGGGGGAACGGATACAGCCCCAGCATTTT. Its protein is CASSLSGERIQPQHF. This rearrangement joins TRBV5-6 to TRBJ1-5, with D possibly being TRBD1 (5 bases). This CDR3 spans 15 amino acids. V shed 4 bases and J shed 7 bases, with 18 bases lying between them. CDR1 and CDR2 from the germline V gene are SGHDT and YYEEEE.

This clonotype was counted ten times or more. In nucleotides, the CDR3 is TGTGCCAGCAGCTTAGGAGTACTAGTGGTCCAAGAGACCCAGTACTTC. This codes for CASSLGVLVVQETQYF. This chain connects TRBV7-2 to TRBJ2-5, with D perhaps matching TRBD2 (5 bases). The CDR3 contains 16 residues. Trimming removed 1 base from V and 1 base from J, with 13 bases in between. The germline V gene has CDR1 SGHTA and CDR2 FQGNSA.

This clonotype was detected only a few times. The chain carries TRBV30 and TRBJ1-4, with no clear D. V was trimmed by 2 bases and J by 8 bases, leaving 12 bases between them. This CDR3 has 13 residues. The germline CDR1 and CDR2 sequences are GTSNPN and SVGIG (reference sequence). CDR3 nucleotide sequence: TGTGCCTGGAGTCCCGGGCTGGGAGAAAAACTGTTTTTT. This translates into CAWSPGLGEKLFF. The full variable domain, in which reference TRBV30 and TRBJ1-4 provide the parts outside the CDR3, is SQTIHQWPATLVQPVGSPLSLECTVEGTSNPNLYWYRQAAGRGLQLLFYSVGIGQISSEVPQNLSASRPQDRQFILSSKKLLLSDSGFYLCAWSPGLGEKLFFGSGTQLSVL.